The 26 T cell receptor beta chains given below trace back to one sample, sequenced in a study of blood T cell repertoires in COVID-19. Profiled with immunoSEQ multiplex PCR; TCRdb holds only in-frame clones, not every one. The sample lists about 300,000 clones; nearly 90% were seen once. Sequencing was done on a sample of peripheral blood. The source of these receptors is a woman in her 30s with COVID-19, enrolled during active disease.

This chain joins TRBV3-1 (or the pseudogene TRBV3-2) and TRBJ1-3; D not certain. In germline, CDR1 is LGHDT, CDR2 YNNKEL (reference sequence). The CDR3 contains 14 residues. V was trimmed by 5 bases and J by 3 bases, leaving 11 bases between them. The CDR3 spells CASSGEYFGNTIYF. The CDR3 nucleotides read TGTGCCAGCAGCGGGGAGTACTTTGGAAACACCATATATTTT.

The V call is TRBV5-4, the J call TRBJ1-1; tentative D call: TRBD1 (5 bases). Per the germline V gene, CDR1 is SGHNT and CDR2 is YYREEE (reference sequence). This CDR3 region has 16 residues. The V end lost 5 bases, the J end lost 6 bases, and 23 bases lay between the germline ends. The DNA of the CDR3 is TGTGCCAGCAGACCTGGGGGGTCAGTGGCGGAGGCTGAAGCTTTCTTT. This gives the protein CASRPGGSVAEAEAFF. Using reference TRBV5-4 and TRBJ1-1 for the parts outside the CDR3, the full variable domain is ETGVTQSPTHLIKTRGQQVTLRCSSQSGHNTVSWYQQALGQGPQFIFQYYREEENGRGNFPPRFSGLQFPNYSSELNVNALELDDSALYLCASRPGGSVAEAEAFFGQGTRLTVV.

The chain employs TRBV9 and TRBJ1-2; the match to TRBD1 covers 9 bases. Trimming took 1 base from V and 5 from J; bases not matched to a gene: 6. Germline V gene data show CDR1 as SGDLS and CDR2 as YYNGEE. CDR3 size: 15 residues. CDR3 residues: CASSVRGTGLYGYTF. Written as DNA, the CDR3 is TGTGCCAGCAGCGTAAGAGGGACAGGGTTGTATGGCTACACCTTC. The entire variable domain, with the rest obtained from reference TRBV9 and TRBJ1-2, is as follows: DSGVTQTPKHLITATGQRVTLRCSPRSGDLSVYWYQQSLDQGLQFLIQYYNGEERAKGNILERFSAQQFPDLHSELNLSSLELGDSALYFCASSVRGTGLYGYTFGSGTRLTVV.

This chain connects TRBV7-3 to TRBJ2-5; D call uncertain. The CDR3 runs 13 residues. V lost 2 bases, J lost 5 bases, and 9 bases lay in between. Germline V CDR1 and CDR2: SGHTA, FQGTGA. The CDR3 sequence is CASSLGNGETQYF. In DNA form, the CDR3 reads TGTGCCAGCAGCTTAGGAAACGGGGAGACCCAGTACTTC.

The count of this clone is one. The chain links TRBV5-1 to TRBJ2-7, with D possibly matching TRBD1 (6 bases). Germline V gives CDR1 SGHRS, CDR2 YFSETQ. V lost 3 bases and J lost 2, with 12 bases in between. The CDR3 runs to 14 residues. For the CDR3, the DNA is TGCGCCAGCAGCTACCAGGGGAATACCTACGAGCAGTACTTC. Encoded protein: CASSYQGNTYEQYF.

The chain has TRBV5-1 and TRBJ2-2; D is perhaps TRBD1 (5 bases). The CDR3 is 14 amino acids. Germline V lookup: CDR1 SGHRS, CDR2 YFSETQ. V lost 0 bases and J lost 5, with 8 bases in between. The CDR3 sequence: CASSLGQPTGELFF. The CDR3 DNA follows: TGCGCCAGCAGCTTGGGACAGCCGACCGGGGAGCTGTTTTTT.

This clone is a singleton in its sample. The genes are TRBV6-2 or TRBV6-3 and TRBJ2-2, with 10 bases that match TRBD2. Germline V gene sequence: CDR1 MNHEY, CDR2 SVGEGT. The V and J ends lost 6 bases and 4 bases, in that order; junction bases with no gene match: 14. The CDR3 loop spans 18 amino acids. The CDR3 DNA reads TGTGCCAGCAGCCCAAGCACGTCAGCGGGGGGGCGCACCGGGGAGCTGTTTTTT. Its translation: CASSPSTSAGGRTGELFF.

The V gene is TRBV19, the J gene TRBJ1-1; D not resolved. Trimming removed 0 bases at V and 4 bases at J, with 12 bases between. The length of the CDR3 is 15 residues. Germline assignment: CDR1 LNHDA and CDR2 SQIVND (reference sequence). The CDR3 sequence is CASSIDPGATTEAFF. The DNA of the CDR3 is TGTGCCAGTAGTATAGATCCGGGAGCGACCACTGAAGCTTTCTTT.

Worth noting for this clone: Other DNA variants within this sample encode the same CDR3. The J gene is TRBJ1-1, the V gene TRBV6-5; no clear D. Germline V gives CDR1 MNHEY, CDR2 SVGAGI. This CDR3 comprises 11 residues. Trimming took 6 bases from V and 4 from J, leaving 6 bases between them. CDR3 protein: CASSPGTEAFF. Written as DNA, the CDR3 is TGTGCCAGCAGCCCCGGCACTGAAGCTTTCTTT.

This chain uses TRBV10-1 with TRBJ1-2; possible D gene TRBD1, 5 bases. CDR3 length: 13 amino acids. The germline CDR1 and CDR2 sequences are WNHNN and SYGVQD (reference sequence). Trimming took off 5 bases at V and 2 bases at J, with 9 bases between the two ends. The chain's CDR3 is CASSTTANYGYTF. The CDR3 DNA is TGCGCCAGCAGTACGACAGCGAACTATGGCTACACCTTC.

This clone was counted only a few times. This sample also contains other DNA sequences that code for the same CDR3. This chain connects TRBV5-1 to TRBJ1-2; D is undetermined. The length of the CDR3 is 15 residues. Germline V gene lookup returns CDR1 SGHRS and CDR2 YFSETQ. Trimming shortened V by 0 bases and J by 3 bases, and 12 bases separated the two germline ends. CDR3: CASSLEGRGDYGYTF. For the CDR3, the DNA is TGCGCCAGCAGCTTGGAAGGCCGGGGAGACTATGGCTACACCTTC.

Regarding this clone: At one end, the junction sequence differs from germline, possibly due to a read error. The chain couples TRBV7-7 to TRBJ2-5; TRBD2 agrees at 10 bases. This CDR3 is 18 amino acids long. Germline CDR1 and CDR2: SSHAT and FNYEAQ (reference sequence). In nucleotides, the CDR3 is TGTGCTAGCAGCCAGAGGGAACTAGCGGGGCTGGGTGGTGAGACCCAGTACTTC. It translates to CASSQRELAGLGGETQYF. The full variable domain, its missing parts supplied by reference TRBV7-7 and TRBJ2-5, is GAGVSQSPRYKVTKRGQDVTLRCDPISSHATLYWYQQALGQGPEFLTYFNYEAQPDKSGLPSDRFSAERPEGSISTLTIQRTEQRDSAMYRCASSQRELAGLGGETQYFGPGTRLLVL.

V is TRBV11-2 and J is TRBJ2-1; a weak D match, TRBD2 (5 bases). Germline V CDR1 and CDR2: SGHAT, FQNNGV. Deletions cut 10 bases from V and 8 bases from J, with 18 bases between. The CDR3 runs to 13 residues. CDR3 bases: TGTGCCAACCGAGGGCAGGTTCACCATGAGCAGTTCTTC. Encoded protein: CANRGQVHHEQFF. Full variable domain (outside the CDR3, taken from reference TRBV11-2 and TRBJ2-1): EAGVAQSPRYKIIEKRQSVAFWCNPISGHATLYWYQQILGQGPKLLIQFQNNGVVDDSQLPKDRFSAERLKGVDSTLKIQPAKLEDSAVYLCANRGQVHHEQFFGPGTRLTVL.

This clone was observed a single time. The chain couples TRBV7-9 to TRBJ1-5; 10 bases are a match to TRBD1. Trimming at V came to 5 bases and at J to 7 bases, leaving 5 bases not matched to a gene. Germline CDR1 reads SEHNR; CDR2 reads FQNEAQ (reference sequence). The CDR3 loop spans 14 amino acids. CDR3 protein: CASSHGQGGQPQHF. In DNA, the CDR3 is TGTGCCAGCAGCCACGGACAGGGGGGACAGCCCCAGCATTTT.

This chain uses TRBV7-9 with TRBJ1-2; a weak D match, TRBD1 (5 bases). Germline V lookup: CDR1 SEHNR, CDR2 FQNEAQ (reference sequence). This CDR3 contains 14 residues. V was trimmed by 4 bases and J by 8 bases, leaving 17 bases between them. CDR3 amino acids: CASSSSTGTLGYTF. CDR3 DNA: TGTGCCAGCAGCTCAAGTACCGGGACTTTGGGCTACACCTTC. The complete variable domain, with remaining parts taken from reference TRBV7-9 and TRBJ1-2, reads DTGVSQNPRHKITKRGQNVTFRCDPISEHNRLYWYRQTLGQGPEFLTYFQNEAQLEKSRLLSDRFSAERPKGSFSTLEIQRTEQGDSAMYLCASSSSTGTLGYTFGSGTRLTVV.

A few counts support this clone. V gene TRBV16 combines with J gene TRBJ1-5; D may be TRBD1 (5 bases). The germline CDR1 and CDR2 sequences are KGHSY and FQNENV. The CDR3 extends over 13 amino acids. V gave up 5 bases and J gave up 5 bases, with 10 bases separating them. CDR3 amino acids: CASSWTLDQPQHF. The CDR3 DNA follows: TGTGCCAGCAGCTGGACACTCGATCAGCCCCAGCATTTT. The full variable domain, in which reference TRBV16 and TRBJ1-5 provide the parts outside the CDR3, is GEEVAQTPKHLVRGEGQKAKLYCAPIKGHSYVFWYQQVLKNEFKFLISFQNENVFDETGMPKERFSAKCLPNSPCSLEIQATKLEDSAVYFCASSWTLDQPQHFGDGTRLSIL.

The chain links TRBV9 to TRBJ1-1; unclear D gene. V shed 2 bases and J shed 5 bases, with 13 bases lying between them. CDR3 length: 14 amino acids. Germline V gene data show CDR1 as SGDLS and CDR2 as YYNGEE. The CDR3 sequence: CASSVYTTGTEAFF. The CDR3, as DNA: TGTGCCAGCAGCGTGTATACGACCGGGACTGAAGCTTTCTTT.

The DNA of the CDR3 is TGCGCCAGCAGCCAAGATTTATCGGGACAGCCCCAGCATTTT. The encoded protein is CASSQDLSGQPQHF. The chain has TRBV4-3 and TRBJ1-5; D unresolved. Germline assignment: CDR1 LGHNA and CDR2 YSLEER. V lost 0 bases and J 7 bases, leaving 10 bases between the germline ends. This CDR3 has 14 residues.

The chain links TRBV19 to TRBJ1-5, with D hard to call. The germline V and J ends were trimmed by 6 bases and 4 bases, with 10 bases remaining between them. In germline, CDR1 is LNHDA, CDR2 SQIVND (reference sequence). This CDR3 is built from 13 residues. The CDR3 sequence is CASRGGPNQPQHF. The CDR3 DNA reads TGTGCCAGTAGAGGCGGCCCAAATCAGCCCCAGCATTTT.

CDR3 sequence: CASSQAPGGAVYGYTF. In DNA, the CDR3 is TGCGCCAGCAGCCAGGCACCAGGGGGCGCGGTCTATGGCTACACCTTC. The chain couples TRBV4-1 to TRBJ1-2, with 8 bases that match TRBD1. V shed 3 bases and J 4 bases; nucleotides not matched to a gene: 10. Per the germline V gene, CDR1 is MGHRA and CDR2 is YSYEKL. The CDR3 runs 16 residues.

This clone was seen only once. The chain couples TRBV12-3 or TRBV12-4 to TRBJ2-7; TRBD2 matches 7 bases. V dropped 7 bases and J dropped 4; count of bases not matched to a gene: 7. The CDR3 contains 13 residues. CDR3 sequence reads: CASMERGDYEQYF. CDR3 DNA: TGTGCCAGCATGGAGCGGGGAGATTACGAGCAGTACTTC.

CDR3 sequence: CASSPAGYGYTF. CDR3 sequence (DNA): TGTGCCAGCAGCCCCGCGGGCTATGGCTACACCTTC. The genes are TRBV7-2 and TRBJ1-2; D is unclear. This CDR3 has 12 amino acids. V gave up 5 bases and J gave up 4 bases, with 8 bases separating them. Per the germline V gene, CDR1 is SGHTA and CDR2 is FQGNSA.

V usage is TRBV18 and J usage is TRBJ1-6; 9 bases align to TRBD1. The germline V gene has CDR1 KGHSH and CDR2 LQKENI. CDR3 size: 14 residues. Trimming at V came to 6 bases and at J to 7 bases, leaving 4 bases not matched to a gene. Here the CDR3 reads CASSGQGWNSPLHF. CDR3 bases: TGTGCCAGCTCCGGACAGGGGTGGAATTCACCCCTCCACTTT.

This clone was recorded only once. The rearrangement links TRBV2 to TRBJ1-3, with D unclear. The V end was cut by 7 bases, the J end by 2 bases, with 9 bases between. Germline V gene lookup returns CDR1 SNHLY and CDR2 FYNNEI. The CDR3 is 13 amino acids. As DNA, the CDR3 is TGTGCCAGCACAAGGCGGGCTGGAAACACCATATATTTT. Amino acid sequence: CASTRRAGNTIYF.

V and J are TRBV27 and TRBJ2-3; D is uncertain. Trimming took 1 base from V and 5 from J, leaving 7 bases between them. This CDR3 is built from 13 residues. Germline V lookup: CDR1 MNHEY, CDR2 SMNVEV (reference sequence). CDR3 bases: TGTGCCAGCAGTTTATTCTCCGGAGATACGCAGTATTTT. This codes for CASSLFSGDTQYF.

The V call is TRBV5-1, the J call TRBJ2-5, with a weak D call TRBD2 (6 bases). The CDR3 contains 12 residues. V was cut by 4 bases and J by 5 bases, with 9 bases left in between. Germline CDR1 SGHRS, CDR2 YFSETQ. In DNA form, the CDR3 reads TGCGCCAGCAGCCGGGACTCTGAGACCCAGTACTTC. Translating gives CASSRDSETQYF.